The entry below describes one T cell receptor (beta chain). Its binding antigen is unknown. HCMV serostatus was determined by detecting HCMV-specific IgG in serum with a commercial ELISA kit. Ficoll density gradient centrifugation was used to isolate peripheral blood mononuclear cells from blood. Counted from cysteine to phenylalanine, this CDR3 has 16 amino acids. Only the protein is available. The germline V gene sets CDR1 to SGHDN and CDR2 to FVKESK. The instrument was an Illumina HiSeq 2000. TCR beta cDNA libraries were made by 5'RACE template switching that added a universal primer site and unique molecular identifiers. Synthesis of cDNA was primed from the TCR beta constant segment and was followed by two consecutive PCR amplification steps. As for the authors' bioinformatics: MIGEC handled demultiplexing of the reads and grouping by UMI, while MiTCR was used to assemble and quantify clonotypes. To remove erroneous sequences, TCR cDNA sequences were retained only when supported by two or more reads. The tcR package was used for downstream repertoire analysis, and clonotypes were matched between fractions using CDR3 nucleotide sequence together with V segment. VDJmatch was used to annotate antigen specificity against VDJdb, with one amino acid substitution in CDR3 permitted. With the reads reprocessed by TCRdb, a single entry stands for each CDR3 protein sequence and no DNA is reported. For this entry, the V and J calls and clone size follow TCRdb and not the study's own pipeline. The table kept for this sample lists fewer than 300,000 distinct CDR3 sequences. The top ten hold more than 3.5% of the sample.

This entry comes from a study of T cells expressing NK-cell markers (dated by TCRdb to about 2020). For the wider study: About 8 donors provided sorted CD3+CD56+NKG2C+, CD3+CD56+NKG2C- and CD3+CD56-NKG2C+ T-cell subsets, whose TCR beta-chain repertoires were profiled. Among the eight sequenced donors, only one was HCMV-seronegative, while the other seven were HCMV-seropositive. All eight donors whose samples were sequenced were randomly selected healthy volunteers, three of them men and five women. Libraries were sequenced as 2 x 150 bp reads on Illumina HiSeq 2000/2500, MiSeq or NextSeq. Study-level results and caveats: Those dominant clonotypes were again the most abundant among CD3+CD56-NKG2C+ cells in a few donors, at about 25-65%. Whether the expanded NKG2C-expressing T cell clones were specific for HCMV antigens remained unclear. For 6 or 7 donors, the dominant CD3+CD56+NKG2C+ clonotypes were among the top 10 CD8+ clonotypes and accounted for roughly 1.0-8% of CD8+ T cells.

The source of this sequence is a woman aged 18 to 75 in good health. The sequenced sample consisted of blood T cells: a sorted CD56 or NKG2C T cell subset, CD4+ or CD8+ T cells, or bulk PBMC T cells (not recorded which). This chain joins TRBV14 to TRBJ1-1; TCRdb outputs TRBD1, but without DNA this stays unchecked. The CDR3: CASSYKTGTGVFEAFF.